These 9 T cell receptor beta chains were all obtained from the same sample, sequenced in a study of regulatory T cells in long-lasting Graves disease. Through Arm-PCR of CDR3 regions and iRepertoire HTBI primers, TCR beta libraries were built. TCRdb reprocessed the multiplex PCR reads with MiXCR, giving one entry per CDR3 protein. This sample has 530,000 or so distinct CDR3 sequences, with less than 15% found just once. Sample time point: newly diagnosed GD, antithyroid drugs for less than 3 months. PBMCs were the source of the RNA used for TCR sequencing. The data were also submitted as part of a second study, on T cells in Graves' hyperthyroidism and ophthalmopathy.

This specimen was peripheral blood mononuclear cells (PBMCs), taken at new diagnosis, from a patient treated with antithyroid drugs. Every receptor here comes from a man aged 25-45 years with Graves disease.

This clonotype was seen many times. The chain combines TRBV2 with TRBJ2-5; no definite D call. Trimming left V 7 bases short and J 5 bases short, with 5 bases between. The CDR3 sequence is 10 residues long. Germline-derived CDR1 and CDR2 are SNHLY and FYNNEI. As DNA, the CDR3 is TGTGCCAGCATCTCGGAGACCCAGTACTTC. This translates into CASISETQYF.

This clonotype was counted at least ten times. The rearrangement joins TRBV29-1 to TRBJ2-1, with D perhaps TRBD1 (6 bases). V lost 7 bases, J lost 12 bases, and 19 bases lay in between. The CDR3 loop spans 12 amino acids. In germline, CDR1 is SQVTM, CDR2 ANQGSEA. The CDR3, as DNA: TGCAGCGCAGAGACAGGCCCACCGGGGCAGTTCTTC. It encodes CSAETGPPGQFF.

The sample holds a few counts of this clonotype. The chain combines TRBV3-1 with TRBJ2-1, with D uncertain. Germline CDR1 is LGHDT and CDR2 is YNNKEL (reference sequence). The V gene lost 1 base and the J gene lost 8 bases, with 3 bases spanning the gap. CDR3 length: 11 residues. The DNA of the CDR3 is TGTGCCAGCAGCCAAGCTGATGAGCAGTTCTTC. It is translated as CASSQADEQFF.

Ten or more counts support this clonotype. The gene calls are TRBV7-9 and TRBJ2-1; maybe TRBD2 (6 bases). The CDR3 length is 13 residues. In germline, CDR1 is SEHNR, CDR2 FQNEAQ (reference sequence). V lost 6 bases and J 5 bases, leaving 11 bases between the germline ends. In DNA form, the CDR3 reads TGTGCCAGCAGAGCCGGGACTCACAATGAGCAGTTCTTC. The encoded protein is CASRAGTHNEQFF.

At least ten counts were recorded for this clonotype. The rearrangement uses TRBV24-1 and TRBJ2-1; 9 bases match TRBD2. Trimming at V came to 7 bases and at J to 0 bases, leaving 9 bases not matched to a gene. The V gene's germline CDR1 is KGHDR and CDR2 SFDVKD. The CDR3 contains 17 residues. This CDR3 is CATSQLIAGVSYNEQFF. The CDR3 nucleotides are TGTGCCACCAGCCAACTAATAGCGGGAGTCTCCTACAATGAGCAGTTCTTC.

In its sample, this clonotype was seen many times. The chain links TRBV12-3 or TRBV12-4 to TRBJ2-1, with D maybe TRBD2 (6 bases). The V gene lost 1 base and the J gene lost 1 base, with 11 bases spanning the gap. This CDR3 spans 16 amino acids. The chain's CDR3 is CASSLGRLVSYNEQFF. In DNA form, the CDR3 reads TGTGCCAGCAGTTTAGGTAGACTAGTATCCTACAATGAGCAGTTCTTC.

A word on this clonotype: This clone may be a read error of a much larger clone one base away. Written as DNA, the CDR3 is TGTGCCACAACTCCGGCAGGGACCGGGGAGCTGTTTTTT. Protein: CATTPAGTGELFF. This sequence joins TRBV10-3 and TRBJ2-2, with TRBD1 as a possible D gene (5 bases). CDR1 is ENHRY, CDR2 SYGVKD, per germline. Trimming removed 10 bases at V and 5 bases at J, with 14 bases between. The CDR3 length is 13 residues.

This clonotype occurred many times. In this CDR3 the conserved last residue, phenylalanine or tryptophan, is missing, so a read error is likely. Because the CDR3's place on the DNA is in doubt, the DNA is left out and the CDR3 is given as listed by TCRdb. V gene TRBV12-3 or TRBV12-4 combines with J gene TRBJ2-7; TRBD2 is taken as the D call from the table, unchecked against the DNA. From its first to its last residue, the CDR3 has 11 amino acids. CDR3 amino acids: CASTLDEREEP.

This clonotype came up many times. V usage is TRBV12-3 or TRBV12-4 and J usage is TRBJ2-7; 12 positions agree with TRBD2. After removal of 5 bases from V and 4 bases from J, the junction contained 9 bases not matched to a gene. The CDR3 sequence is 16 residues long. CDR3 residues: CASSPTSGRGGYEQYF. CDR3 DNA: TGTGCCAGCAGTCCGACTAGCGGGAGAGGGGGGTACGAGCAGTACTTC.